What follows describes a single TCR beta chain. A few counts support this clone. Which antigen it targets is not known. Base qualities are not at hand, and no much larger clone is one base apart. The cohort comprised 670 or so healthy bone marrow donors. Cohort members were all nominally healthy when sampled, although unrecorded immune exposures were likely present. The donor was CMV seronegative and belonged to the group of several hundred seronegative cohort members. Every donor gave a peripheral blood sample, and the peripheral blood mononuclear cells from that sample were used for TCR beta sequencing. The Qiagen DNeasy Blood Extraction Kit was used to extract genomic DNA from the blood cell samples. The CDR3 has 15 amino acids, counting the end cysteine and phenylalanine. Left in the record is the CDR3 DNA by itself, 45 bases read in frame from the first base. Clipping removes 4 bases from V and 5 bases from J, with 4 as the unmatched junction base count. Looking up the germline V gene yields CDR1 MGHRA and CDR2 YSYEKL.

The library relied on the immunoSEQ multiplex PCR assay. For the multiplex PCR, a mixture combining 60 forward primers for TCR Vbeta segments and 13 reverse primers for TCR Jbeta segments was used. A multiplex PCR assay on genomic DNA amplified the CDR3 region of rearranged TCR beta genes. The amplified TCR beta libraries were sequenced on the Illumina HiSeq System as 87-base-pair reads. On the study's bioinformatics: Across the roughly 700 repertoires, a later analysis counted 60 million to 90 million unique TCR beta chains, roughly 11 million of which were shared by at least two donors. To remove PCR and sequencing errors, raw reads were error-corrected and collapsed into unique sequences using a nearest-neighbor algorithm that merged closely related sequences. V, D and J gene segments were assigned by aligning CDR3 sequences to IMGT reference sequences. For a sequence to be retained, a match of at least six nucleotides to both a V gene segment and a J gene segment was required. A rearrangement counted as productive if the CDR3 had no stop codons and remained in frame with V and J, and every other rearrangement counted as non-productive. CDR3 was defined by IMGT convention, running from the second conserved V-encoded cysteine to the conserved J-encoded phenylalanine. The earlier analysis of 587 of the donors excluded sequences that lacked an unambiguous match to a single V gene segment. In an earlier analysis of almost 600 of the donors, a V segment was called functional when productive rearrangements were above 56.7%, and segregating when the standard deviation between donors exceeded 5%. To diagnose cytomegalovirus status from the catalog of TCR beta chain sequences, a statistical classification framework was built. In a later analysis, V and J genes were assigned by comparing TCR nucleotide sequences against IMGT/GENE-DB human TR gene sequences. Using the TCRdist pipeline, a later analysis assigned CDR3 sequences along with most-parsimonious VDJ recombination scenarios. In a later analysis, each TCR beta chain was defined by its CDR3 amino acid sequence together with its V-gene family, and reads lacking a unique V-gene family were excluded. In a later analysis, 450 to 600 highly shared, low-generation-probability nucleotide sequences were removed to address suspected cross-contamination and a sequencing artifact. In a later analysis, a clonal expansion index for each public chain was calculated from normalized within-repertoire ranks of inferred template counts. A later analysis computed generation probabilities with a VDJ recombination model fitted to out-of-frame rearrangements, and checked the results against IGoR. In a later analysis, hypergeometric tests were used to score TCR-TCR, TCR-HLA and TCR-CMV co-occurrence, with a repertoire-size bias correction applied to TCR pairs. A later analysis estimated false discovery rates by permuting HLA or CMV assignments 20 times. In a later analysis, co-occurring TCRs were grouped using DBSCAN, with TCRdist sequence similarity added in when clustering inside HLA-allele-positive subsets. Co-occurrence clustering excluded repertoires with fewer than 30,000 or more than 120,000 public chains, plus five with anomalous nucleotide sharing. As stored in TCRdb, this immuneACCESS dataset retains in-frame rearrangements with V and J assigned. A fraction of the clones does not appear; measured against another copy, unresolved V genes explain less than half of the discrepancy, and the remainder lacks a known reason. For V, J and clone size, that table is used; D and trimming come from the DNA. The sample contains around 130,000 clones, 81% of them found a single time. Together, the top ten hold around 0.67% of the sample.

This record belongs to a study of cytomegalovirus exposure and HLA in healthy donors (dated by TCRdb to the late 2010s). Context from the whole study: In an earlier analysis of under 600 of the donors, about 260 Gb of sequence data and approximately 100 million unique TCR beta sequences from about 179 million T cells were reported. Every discovery cohort repertoire had been produced on one sequencing platform. The T cell repertoires of 670 or so subjects were profiled by immunosequencing and related to cytomegalovirus serostatus. The number of donors typed differed by locus, with about 629-630 for A, B, C, DRB1 and DQB1, 522 for DQA1, some 570 for DPA1, and under 490 for DPB1. To study patterns of TCR occurrence, a later analysis re-analyzed previously published TCR beta repertoires from several hundred donors and added high-resolution HLA genotyping. The genetic ancestry cluster associated with self-reported Caucasian donors included approximately 85% of the 398 genotyped donors. Among some 400 genotyped donors of the cohort, an average of around 240,000 unique TCR beta nucleotide sequences was sequenced per donor, of which about 18% were non-productive. In addition to the first cohort of 666 subjects, a separate validation cohort of 130 or so different subjects was used. An earlier analysis of several hundred of the donors applied high-throughput TCR beta sequencing to assess whether each TCR beta V gene segment acted as functional or pseudogenic. Donor age, sex, ethnicity and CMV serostatus were compiled together with the repertoire data. Genome-wide SNP genotypes for about 60% of the 666 donors were used in a later genetic analysis, which treated that subset as a discovery cohort. HLA typing included class I and class II loci at four-digit resolution. To predict cytomegalovirus infection status, the study brought together high-throughput TCR immunosequencing, statistical association of individual TCRs with disease status, and machine learning. Because of strong linkage in the cohort, roughly five DR-DQ haplotypes were treated as single units for association and clustering. Roughly 300 gigabases of sequencing data and approximately 80 million unique TCR sequences were included in an early release covering about 700 HLA-typed donors. The aim of the study was to test whether cataloging public T cell receptors could identify signatures of past pathogen exposure. Rather than drawing on any new phenotypic data, the later analysis identified candidate immune exposures from TCR beta sequences and the way those sequences occurred across donors. Broader findings and caveats from the paper: In a later analysis, most CMV-associated TCR beta chains were found to appear HLA-restricted, with HLA associations seemingly driven largely by CMV exposure. In the study, around 150 TCR beta chains were listed as associated with cytomegalovirus. A later analysis reported that several top co-occurrence clusters appeared linked to parvovirus B19, influenza, CMV and Epstein-Barr virus. According to a later genetic analysis, donors in an Asian-associated ancestry cluster had fewer N-insertions in productive TCRs than the approximately 630-donor mean. In a later analysis, some 18,000 TCR beta sequences were associated with specific HLA alleles at a false discovery rate of 0.05. In a later analysis, HLA-associated TCR beta chains showed more clonal expansion and lower generation probabilities than non-associated chains that were equally common. For the cohort, immune exposure information was limited to CMV serostatus. Because HLA typing was unavailable for some donors at each locus, only the typed subset was used in association tests. An association between a missense DCLRE1C variant and V-gene and J-gene trimming of TCR beta chains was found in a later genetic analysis and replicated in an independent cohort. Presence/absence analyses assumed roughly uniform sequencing depth across donors, an assumption that may not hold. Assigning TCR associations to individual alleles was difficult when HLA alleles, especially DR and DQ, strongly co-occurred. In an earlier analysis of fewer than 750 of the donors, most TCR beta V segments were observed in productive rearrangements about 87% or about 30% of the time, broadly matching IMGT annotations. According to the authors, the approach could potentially be generalized to other disease states and immunological phenotypes. A further reported finding was that TCR beta sequences accurately predicted the HLA-A and HLA-B alleles for most subjects in the first cohort. In both the original and validation cohorts, the classifier was reported to diagnose cytomegalovirus status with high specificity and sensitivity. A few of the identified cytomegalovirus-associated TCR beta chains were confirmed in vitro to be specific for cytomegalovirus antigens. A cluster of highly shared sequence variants was judged likely to be a technical artifact of the sequencing pipeline. Correlated functional status among segregating V segments might be attributable to linkage disequilibrium, but an unknown experimental factor could not be ruled out. Because counts were too low, about 15 rarely observed V segments, including chromosome 9 orphons, were left out of the earlier analysis of approximately 500 of the donors. This cohort had only TCR beta chains sequenced, and the lack of alpha or paired-chain data limited which features could be detected. Across donors, most TCR sequences were observed very rarely, whereas some public TCRs were present in many individuals. In a later analysis, the rate of TCR association differed among HLA loci, with DRB1 alleles having the most associated TCRs and HLA-C alleles having the fewest. Some IMGT-functional V segments, including TRBV6-2 and TRBV6-3, could not be told apart with the 87-base-pair reads, so those segments were excluded.

Sequencing input: PBMCs. The chain is made from TRBV4-1 and TRBJ1-6, and 8 junctional nucleotides match TRBD1. This TCR was sampled from a man between 18 and 35 years old in good health and CMV-seronegative. The encoded CDR3 is CASSLQDRDNSPLHF. The DNA sequence follows: TGCGCCAGCAGCCTTCAGGACAGGGATAATTCACCCCTCCACTTT.